The 24 T cell receptor beta chains given below trace back to one sample, sequenced in a study of blood T cell repertoires in COVID-19 (dated by TCRdb to the early 2020s). Library preparation employed the immunoSEQ multiplex PCR assay. TCRdb mirrors the immuneACCESS table, restricted to in-frame sequences. Some clones are absent from its copies; in checked studies, under half trace to an unresolved V gene, and the reason for the others is unknown. This sample holds approximately 480,000 clones; roughly 87% were observed only once. Of the sample, 0.9% falls within the top ten clones. The specimen was peripheral blood. The receptors were gathered from a man younger than 30 with COVID-19, enrolled during active disease.

The chain is built from TRBV5-1 and TRBJ1-6; 7 nucleotides agree with TRBD1. The V gene's germline CDR1 is SGHRS and CDR2 YFSETQ. V shed 7 bases and J 6 bases; nucleotides not matched to a gene: 7. The CDR3 is made up of 14 amino acids. CDR3 sequence: CASSFRDSNSPLHF. The CDR3 DNA is TGCGCCAGCTCCTTCCGGGACAGTAATTCACCCCTCCACTTT.

This clone was found once. This sequence joins TRBV5-1 and TRBJ2-1, with 10 bases lining up with TRBD2. The V segment lost 5 bases and the J segment 7 bases; nucleotides outside the gene matches: 12. The CDR3 extends over 16 amino acids. In germline, CDR1 is SGHRS, CDR2 YFSETQ. The CDR3 region has the DNA TGCGCCAGCAGAACCATTCTAGCGGGAGCGGGAAATGAGCAGTTCTTC. Amino acid sequence: CASRTILAGAGNEQFF.

This chain uses TRBV15 with TRBJ2-1, with 7 nucleotides matching TRBD2. Germline V gene data show CDR1 as LNHNV and CDR2 as YYDKDF (reference sequence). This CDR3 region has 17 residues. V lost 0 bases and J lost 1; bases outside the gene matches: 6. In DNA form, the CDR3 reads TGTGCCACCAGCAGAGATAGGGGCGGGGGTTCCTACAATGAGCAGTTCTTC. Its protein is CATSRDRGGGSYNEQFF.

The chain is built from TRBV11-2 and TRBJ1-1; 9 nucleotides align to TRBD1. V was clipped by 10 bases and J by 0 bases; unmatched bases: 9. The V gene's germline CDR1 is SGHAT and CDR2 FQNNGV. This CDR3 is 15 amino acids long. Here the CDR3 DNA reads TGTGCCACCTCATTGGGGACAGGGCTGAACACTGAAGCTTTCTTT. It yields the protein CATSLGTGLNTEAFF.

This clone has a single count. This chain uses TRBV5-4 with TRBJ2-5, with TRBD2 matching 8 bases. This CDR3 contains 14 residues. The V gene's germline CDR1 is SGHNT and CDR2 YYREEE (reference sequence). The J segment lost 4 bases and the V segment lost 3 bases, leaving 5 bases of the junction unmatched. The CDR3 loop is CASSSGLAPETQYF. The CDR3 DNA follows: TGTGCCAGCAGCTCCGGACTAGCCCCAGAGACCCAGTACTTC.

The chain couples TRBV4-1 to TRBJ2-1; possibly TRBD2 for D (6 bases). The ends were cut back, 5 bases at V and 10 bases at J, with 21 bases in the middle. This CDR3 comprises 15 residues. Germline V gives CDR1 MGHRA, CDR2 YSYEKL. The CDR3 protein is CASSWKERASMEQFF. DNA for the CDR3: TGCGCCAGCAGCTGGAAGGAGCGGGCAAGTATGGAGCAGTTCTTC.

DNA of the CDR3: TGTGCCAGCAGCGTCGTCAGTACGATCGGGGAGCTGTTTTTT. Protein sequence: CASSVVSTIGELFF. The chain recombines TRBV9 with TRBJ2-2; the D is unclear. Germline V CDR1 and CDR2: SGDLS, YYNGEE. This CDR3 has 14 amino acids. V gave up 2 bases and J gave up 7 bases, with 12 bases separating them.

V is TRBV11-2 and J is TRBJ2-1; 9 bases match TRBD2. Germline CDR1 reads SGHAT; CDR2 reads FQNNGV. The CDR3 is made up of 16 amino acids. Trimming cost V 1 base and J 4 bases; bases outside gene matches: 5. The CDR3 loop is CASSLVGGGVYNEQFF. CDR3 in DNA: TGTGCCAGCAGCTTAGTAGGCGGGGGGGTATACAATGAGCAGTTCTTC.

The CDR3 reads CASSQGRGPGELFF. CDR3 sequence (DNA): TGCGCCAGCAGCCAAGGGCGGGGACCCGGGGAGCTGTTTTTT. V and J are TRBV4-1 and TRBJ2-2; D possibly corresponds to TRBD2 (6 bases). This CDR3 contains 14 residues. Per germline, CDR1 MGHRA and CDR2 YSYEKL. Trimming left V 1 base short and J 6 bases short, with 9 bases between.

This rearrangement joins TRBV18 to TRBJ1-2; the match to TRBD1 covers 7 bases. Germline-derived CDR1 and CDR2 are KGHSH and LQKENI. The ends lost 4 bases at V and 3 bases at J; junction bases unmatched: 8. The CDR3 is 15 amino acids. This chain's CDR3 is CASSLVTGYDYGYTF. The CDR3 DNA reads as TGTGCCAGCTCACTGGTGACAGGGTATGACTATGGCTACACCTTC.

The J gene is TRBJ2-5, the V gene TRBV7-2; maybe TRBD1 (5 bases). Germline V gene data show CDR1 as SGHTA and CDR2 as FQGNSA. The CDR3 runs to 15 residues. Trimming left V 2 bases short and J 2 bases short, with 12 bases between. The CDR3, as DNA: TGTGCCAGCAGCTTATCAGGGTCGAGGCAAGAGACCCAGTACTTC. This encodes CASSLSGSRQETQYF.

The chain combines TRBV2 with TRBJ2-7, with 7 bases matching TRBD2. This CDR3 has 21 amino acids. Germline CDR1 is SNHLY and CDR2 is FYNNEI. The V gene end was trimmed by 6 bases and the J gene end by 1 base; junction bases not matched to a gene: 27. The CDR3 region is CASSAWGGPPSGLSISYEQYF. CDR3 sequence (DNA): TGTGCCAGCAGCGCATGGGGAGGGCCACCCTCGGGACTATCTATTTCCTACGAGCAGTACTTC.

The chain joins TRBV4-2 to TRBJ2-7, with D tentatively TRBD2 (6 bases). V was clipped by 5 bases and J by 5 bases, with 16 bases between them. Germline loops: CDR1 LGHNA, CDR2 YNFKEQ. The CDR3 extends over 14 amino acids. The CDR3, as DNA: TGTGCCAGCAGCTGGGGTAGCGGTAAGGACGAGCAGTACTTC. Its protein product is CASSWGSGKDEQYF.

V gene TRBV7-9 combines with J gene TRBJ2-1, with D maybe TRBD2 (5 bases). CDR1 SEHNR and CDR2 FQNEAQ come from the germline V gene (reference sequence). V gave up 4 bases and J gave up 3 bases, with 13 bases separating them. The CDR3 is 15 amino acids. CDR3 bases: TGTGCCAGCAGCTCGGGCGGAGACTACTACAATGAGCAGTTCTTC. Amino acids: CASSSGGDYYNEQFF.

This clone was seen only once. The chain links TRBV4-2 to TRBJ2-7, with a weak D call TRBD2 (6 bases). The CDR3 runs 13 residues. V dropped 1 base and J dropped 3 bases, with 7 bases sitting between them. CDR1 is LGHNA, CDR2 YNFKEQ, per germline. The CDR3 DNA reads as TGTGCCAGCAGCCAAGCGCGGGGCTACGAGCAGTACTTC. Amino acid sequence: CASSQARGYEQYF.

The chain carries TRBV6-5 and TRBJ1-2, with TRBD1 matching 9 bases. This CDR3 has 14 residues. Germline values: CDR1 MNHEY, CDR2 SVGAGI. After removal of 5 bases from V and 4 bases from J, the junction contained 5 bases not matched to a gene. In nucleotides, the CDR3 is TGTGCCAGCAGTCAACAGGGGGCCCGCTATGGCTACACCTTC. This translates into CASSQQGARYGYTF.

This chain joins TRBV7-3 and TRBJ1-1; D might be TRBD1 (5 bases). The CDR3 spans 14 residues. V lost 6 bases to trimming and J lost 3 bases, with 14 bases between them. In germline, CDR1 is SGHTA, CDR2 FQGTGA. The CDR3, as DNA: TGTGCCAGCAGTCAGTCCGGGGGGGACACTGAAGCTTTCTTT. This gives the protein CASSQSGGDTEAFF.

The CDR3 coding sequence is TGTGCCAGCAGCTTGGGACAGGGGCGGAACGAGCAGTACTTC. This encodes CASSLGQGRNEQYF. The genes are TRBV5-5 and TRBJ2-7; TRBD1 matches at 8 bases. The V gene's germline CDR1 is SGHKS and CDR2 YYEKEE (reference sequence). The V gene end was trimmed by 0 bases and the J gene end by 5 bases; junction bases not matched to a gene: 4. CDR3 length: 14 amino acids.

The chain combines TRBV6-6 with TRBJ1-6, with a possible D match to TRBD1 (5 bases). Per the germline V gene, CDR1 is MNHNY and CDR2 is SVGAGI (reference sequence). The CDR3 has 15 residues. V lost 0 bases, J lost 9 bases, and 12 bases lay in between. In DNA, the CDR3 is TGTGCCAGCAGTTACTCCCCAGGGAATTCTTCACCCCTCCACTTT. Residues: CASSYSPGNSSPLHF.

This rearrangement joins TRBV9 to TRBJ2-3; 10 bases are a match to TRBD2. V trimming: 4 bases; J trimming: 10 bases; junction bases outside the gene matches: 9. The CDR3 has 14 residues. Germline lookup yields CDR1 SGDLS and CDR2 YYNGEE. The CDR3 is CASSTPSGGAAQYF. CDR3 DNA sequence: TGTGCCAGCAGCACCCCCAGCGGGGGGGCCGCGCAGTATTTT.

The gene calls are TRBV7-9 and TRBJ2-7; D gene uncertain. CDR1 and CDR2 from the germline V gene are SEHNR and FQNEAQ (reference sequence). The CDR3 is 12 residues long. The V end lost 5 bases, the J end lost 4 bases, and 9 bases lay between the germline ends. CDR3 nucleotide sequence: TGTGCCAGCAGCGACCGCGGTTACGAGCAGTACTTC. This encodes CASSDRGYEQYF.

This clone occurred once. The genes are TRBV12-3 or TRBV12-4 and TRBJ2-3; D is perhaps TRBD2 (6 bases). This CDR3 has 13 amino acids. V lost 7 bases and J 4 bases, leaving 12 bases between the germline ends. The CDR3 is CASNRGTSDTQYF. CDR3 nucleotides: TGTGCCAGCAATCGTGGGACTTCAGATACGCAGTATTTT.

V is TRBV2 and J is TRBJ1-5; 7 positions match TRBD1. CDR1 is SNHLY and CDR2 is FYNNEI in the germline V gene. The V segment lost 6 bases and the J segment 2 bases; nucleotides outside the gene matches: 7. The CDR3 covers 15 residues. For the CDR3, the DNA is TGTGCCAGCAGCCAAACAGGGGAACGCAATCAGCCCCAGCATTTT. Translation gives CASSQTGERNQPQHF.

This rearrangement joins TRBV10-1 to TRBJ1-1, with D maybe TRBD1 (6 bases). The germline V gene has CDR1 WNHNN and CDR2 SYGVQD (reference sequence). V was cut by 0 bases and J by 4 bases, with 12 bases left in between. The CDR3 length is 15 residues. The chain's CDR3 is CASSESWGGGTEAFF. The CDR3 DNA follows: TGCGCCAGCAGTGAGTCCTGGGGAGGGGGCACTGAAGCTTTCTTT.